This T cell receptor beta chain stems from a study of blood T cells in healthy people across ages. A second PCR of roughly 7 to 11 cycles used a sample-barcoded 5' primer and a J-beta primer mix. MiXCR was run by TCRdb on the 5' RACE reads, yielding one entry per CDR3 protein. The data contain 800,000 or so distinct CDR3 sequences, 55% to 65% of them singletons. Study-wide results and caveats: Significant beta diversity loss was already apparent by age around 40, declining roughly linearly.

Worth noting for this clonotype: What it recognizes is unknown.

The TCR sequence derives from a man aged 25-45 years in good health. The sequencing input was blood.

The CDR3 nucleotides read TGTGCCAGCAGTTTATTTGGGGGGCGGGCTCGGGAAGAGACCCAGTACTTC. Its protein product is CASSLFGGRAREETQYF. The rearrangement uses TRBV12-3 or TRBV12-4 and TRBJ2-5; TRBD1 or TRBD2 may be the D gene (6 bases each). CDR3 length equals 17 residues. V was trimmed by 2 bases and J by 3 bases, leaving 19 bases between them.